This T cell receptor (beta chain) comes out of a study of metastatic and nonmetastatic thyroid tumors. Patients underwent thyroid surgery, and none had received any treatment before it. TCRdb reanalyzed the PCR reads with MiXCR. The data hold approximately 13,000 clones, with around 25% observed a single time. The germline gives CDR1 MDHEN, CDR2 SYDVKM. V was trimmed by 2 bases and J by 7 bases, leaving 9 bases between them. This CDR3 region has 12 residues. This clonotype originated in a male donor with papillary thyroid cancer or a benign thyroid nodule (not recorded which). Some clones in this sample may be carry-over from other donors' samples. V is TRBV28 and J is TRBJ2-7, with D perhaps assigned TRBD1 or TRBD2 (5 bases each). The sample taken for sequencing was blood. CDR3 bases: TGTGCCAGCAGTTTAGGGACGGGGGAGCAGTACTTC. Amino acid sequence: CASSLGTGEQYF.